The 8 T cell receptor beta chains below were found in one sample sequenced in a study of cytomegalovirus exposure and HLA in healthy donors. PCR was performed using 60 Vbeta and 13 Jbeta primers. Measured with immunoSEQ multiplex PCR; TCRdb has only the in-frame clones, and not every one. This sample carries roughly 140,000 clones, over 60% of them seen once, and the ten largest clones take roughly 3.1%. The sequenced sample was PBMCs. All receptors derive from a woman aged 25-40 years in good health and CMV-seropositive.

This clone was seen only once. This chain joins TRBV5-1 and TRBJ2-3; 8 bases line up with TRBD2. CDR3 length equals 17 residues. From germline, CDR1 is SGHRS and CDR2 YFSETQ. V shed 0 bases, J shed 2 bases, and the junction held 8 bases outside the gene matches. CDR3 region: CASSLAVRGDYTDTQYF. Here the CDR3 DNA reads TGCGCCAGCAGCTTGGCTGTGCGGGGGGATTACACAGATACGCAGTATTTT.

The count of this clone is one. J is TRBJ1-5 and V is TRBV4-1, with D possibly matching TRBD1 (5 bases). Germline V gives CDR1 MGHRA, CDR2 YSYEKL. The CDR3 has 17 amino acids. Trimming stripped 4 bases from V and 0 bases from J, with 16 bases between. The DNA for the CDR3 is TGCGCCAGCAGCCCGAGATTAATTCAGGGTAGCAATCAGCCCCAGCATTTT. It yields the protein CASSPRLIQGSNQPQHF.

This sequence joins TRBV28 and TRBJ1-1, with a possible D match to TRBD1 (6 bases). CDR1 and CDR2 from the germline V gene are MDHEN and SYDVKM. This CDR3 is built from 15 residues. V lost 6 bases, J lost 0 bases, and 14 bases lay in between. The CDR3 coding sequence is TGTGCCAGCAGGATACAGGGCGGTTTGAACACTGAAGCTTTCTTT. This translates into CASRIQGGLNTEAFF.

This clone was counted between two and nine times. This chain connects TRBV19 to TRBJ1-1, with D unresolved. Germline-derived CDR1 and CDR2 are LNHDA and SQIVND (reference sequence). V lost 7 bases and J 4 bases, leaving 13 bases between the germline ends. The CDR3 consists of 13 residues. CDR3 in amino acids: CASTRWEATEAFF. As DNA, the CDR3 is TGTGCCAGTACTCGTTGGGAGGCCACTGAAGCTTTCTTT.

This chain joins TRBV7-9 and TRBJ2-5, with 7 bases that match TRBD2. Germline V gene data show CDR1 as SEHNR and CDR2 as FQNEAQ (reference sequence). Germline trimming cut 5 bases from V and 7 bases from J; bases unmatched to any gene: 4. The CDR3 is made up of 12 amino acids. In DNA, the CDR3 is TGTGCCAGCAGCCTGTGGGAGGGGACCCAGTACTTC. This codes for CASSLWEGTQYF.

J is TRBJ1-1 and V is TRBV5-6; D is perhaps TRBD1 (6 bases). The CDR3 contains 14 residues. The V gene lost 4 bases and the J gene lost 2 bases, with 12 bases spanning the gap. Germline V CDR1 and CDR2: SGHDT, YYEEEE. The DNA of the CDR3 is TGTGCCAGCAGCCCGTGGACAGTCAACACTGAAGCTTTCTTT. This gives the protein CASSPWTVNTEAFF.

This rearrangement joins TRBV5-1 to TRBJ2-2; no reliable D call. With 1 base removed from V and 7 bases from J, the gap between germline ends came to 5 bases. This CDR3 has 12 residues. The V gene's germline CDR1 is SGHRS and CDR2 YFSETQ. CDR3 nucleotide sequence: TGCGCCAGCAGCTTGATCCGCGGGGAGCTGTTTTTT. Translation: CASSLIRGELFF.

The chain has TRBV30 and TRBJ2-2; D gene unclear. CDR1 is GTSNPN and CDR2 is SVGIG in the germline V gene (reference sequence). This CDR3 region has 13 residues. Deletions cut 1 base from V and 4 bases from J, with 7 bases between. CDR3 nucleotides: TGTGCCTGGAGTGGGGCCTTCACCGGGGAGCTGTTTTTT. This sequence encodes CAWSGAFTGELFF.